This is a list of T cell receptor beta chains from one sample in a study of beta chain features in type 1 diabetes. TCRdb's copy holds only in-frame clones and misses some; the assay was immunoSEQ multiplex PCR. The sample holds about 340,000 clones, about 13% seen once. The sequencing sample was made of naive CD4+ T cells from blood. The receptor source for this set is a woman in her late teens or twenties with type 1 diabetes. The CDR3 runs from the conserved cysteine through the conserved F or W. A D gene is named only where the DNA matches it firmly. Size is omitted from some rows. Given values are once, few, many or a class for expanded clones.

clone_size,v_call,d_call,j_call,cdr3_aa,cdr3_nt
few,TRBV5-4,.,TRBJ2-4,CASSLGGIQYF,TGTGCCAGCAGCTTAGGGGGCATTCAGTACTTC
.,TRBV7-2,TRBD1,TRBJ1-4,CASSLRQGQEKLFF,TGTGCCAGCAGCTTGAGACAGGGCCAGGAAAAACTGTTTTTT
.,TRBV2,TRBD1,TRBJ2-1,CASSIGGYEQFF,TGTGCCAGCAGTATAGGGGGCTATGAGCAGTTCTTC
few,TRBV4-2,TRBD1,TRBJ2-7,CASSQQDRGYEQYF,TGTGCCAGCAGCCAACAGGACAGGGGCTACGAGCAGTACTTC
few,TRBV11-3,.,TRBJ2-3,CASSPDYNTDTQYF,TGTGCCAGCAGTCCGGACTATAACACAGATACGCAGTATTTT
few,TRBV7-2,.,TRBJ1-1,CASSLVAGEAFF,TGTGCCAGCAGCTTAGTGGCAGGTGAAGCTTTCTTT
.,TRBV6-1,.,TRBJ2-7,CASSEHRAYEQYF,TGTGCCAGCAGTGAACACAGGGCCTACGAGCAGTACTTC
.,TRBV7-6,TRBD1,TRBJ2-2,CASSPRPGQGTTGELFF,TGTGCCAGCAGCCCGCGCCCGGGACAGGGGACTACCGGGGAGCTGTTTTTT
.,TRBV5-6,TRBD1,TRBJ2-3,CASRRGLGTDTQYF,TGTGCCAGCCGCAGGGGGCTTGGCACAGATACGCAGTATTTT
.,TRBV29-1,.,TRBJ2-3,CSVGKTSTDTQYF,TGCAGCGTTGGAAAGACTAGCACAGATACGCAGTATTTT
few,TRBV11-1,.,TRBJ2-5,CASTPAGQEETQYF,TGTGCCAGCACCCCGGCAGGTCAAGAAGAGACCCAGTACTTC
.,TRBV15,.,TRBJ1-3,CATSAYRGNTIYF,TGTGCCACCAGCGCCTACAGAGGAAACACCATATATTTT
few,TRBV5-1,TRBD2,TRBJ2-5,CASSVSGRGETQYF,TGCGCCAGCAGCGTTAGCGGGAGGGGAGAGACCCAGTACTTC
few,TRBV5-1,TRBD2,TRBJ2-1,CASSGRLADNEQFF,TGCGCCAGCAGCGGGCGACTAGCGGACAATGAGCAGTTCTTC
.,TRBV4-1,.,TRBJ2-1,CASSQGAGGMNYNEQFF,TGCGCCAGCAGCCAAGGGGCTGGCGGGATGAACTACAATGAGCAGTTCTTC
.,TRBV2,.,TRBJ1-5,CASRDSNQPQHF,TGTGCCAGCAGGGACTCCAATCAGCCCCAGCATTTT